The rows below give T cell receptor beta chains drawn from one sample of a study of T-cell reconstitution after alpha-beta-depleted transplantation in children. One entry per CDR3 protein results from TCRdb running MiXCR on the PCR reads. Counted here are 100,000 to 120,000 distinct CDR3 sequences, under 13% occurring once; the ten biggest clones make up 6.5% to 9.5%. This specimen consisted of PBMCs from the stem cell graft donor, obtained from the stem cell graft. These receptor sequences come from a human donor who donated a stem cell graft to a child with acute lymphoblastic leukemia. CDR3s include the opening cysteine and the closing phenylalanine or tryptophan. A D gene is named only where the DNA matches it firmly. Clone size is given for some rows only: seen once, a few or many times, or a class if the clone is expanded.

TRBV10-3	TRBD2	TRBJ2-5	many	CAINQRESETQYF	TGTGCCATCAACCAGCGGGAGTCGGAGACCCAGTACTTC
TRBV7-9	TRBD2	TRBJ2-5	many	CASSPEEREDRETQYF	TGTGCCAGCAGCCCCGAGGAGCGGGAGGACCGGGAGACCCAGTACTTC
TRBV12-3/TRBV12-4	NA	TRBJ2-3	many	CASSLGPAPQADTQYF	TGTGCCAGCAGTTTGGGACCCGCTCCCCAGGCAGATACGCAGTATTTT
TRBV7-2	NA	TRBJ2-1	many	CASTEDSYNEQFF	TGTGCCAGCACCGAAGACAGTTACAATGAGCAGTTCTTC
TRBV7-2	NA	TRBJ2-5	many	CASSLGPRETQYF	TGTGCCAGCAGCTTAGGGCCCAGAGAGACCCAGTACTTC
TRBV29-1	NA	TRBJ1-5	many	CSVTHSGADQPQHF	TGCAGCGTTACCCACTCGGGGGCTGATCAGCCCCAGCATTTT
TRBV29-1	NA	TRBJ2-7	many	CSVELPSFAYEQYF	TGCAGCGTTGAACTTCCCAGCTTCGCCTACGAGCAGTACTTC
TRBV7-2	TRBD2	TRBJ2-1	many	CASSVGGGAVNNEQFF	TGTGCCAGCAGCGTAGGCGGGGGGGCCGTAAACAATGAGCAGTTCTTC
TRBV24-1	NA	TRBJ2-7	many	CATRSIAGGIDEQYF	TGTGCCACCAGGTCAATCGCAGGCGGGATTGACGAGCAGTACTTC
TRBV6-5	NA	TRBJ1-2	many	CASRLTQGHYYGYTF	TGTGCCAGCAGGTTAACCCAAGGCCACTACTATGGCTACACCTTC
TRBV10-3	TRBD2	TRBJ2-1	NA	CAISVASGRSDYNEQFF	TGTGCCATCAGTGTGGCTAGCGGGAGGTCAGACTACAATGAGCAGTTCTTC
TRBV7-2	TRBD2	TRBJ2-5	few	CASSPRLAGATQETQYF	TGTGCCAGCAGCCCAAGACTAGCGGGGGCCACCCAAGAGACCCAGTACTTC
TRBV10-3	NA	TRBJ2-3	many	CAISSTGKGTDTQYF	TGTGCCATCAGTAGTACGGGGAAAGGCACAGATACGCAGTATTTT
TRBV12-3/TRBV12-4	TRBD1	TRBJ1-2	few	CASGQDRVFGYTF	TGTGCCAGCGGGCAGGACAGGGTGTTCGGCTACACCTTC
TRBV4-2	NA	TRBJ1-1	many	CASSQEPWTALNTEAFF	TGTGCCAGCAGCCAAGAACCCTGGACGGCACTGAACACTGAAGCTTTCTTT
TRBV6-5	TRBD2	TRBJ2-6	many	CASSYSMAGASTGANVLTF	TGTGCCAGCAGTTACTCGATGGCGGGAGCTTCAACTGGGGCCAACGTCCTGACTTTC
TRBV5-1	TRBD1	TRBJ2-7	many	CASSLIVETGGEGEHFSYEQYF	TGCGCCAGCAGCTTGATAGTAGAAACAGGGGGAGAGGGTGAACATTTCTCCTACGAGCAGTACTTC
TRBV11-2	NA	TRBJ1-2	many	CASSLDGGNYGYTF	TGTGCCAGCAGCTTAGACGGGGGTAACTATGGCTACACCTTC
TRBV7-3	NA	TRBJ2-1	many	CASSLTAGRINNEQFF	TGTGCCAGCAGCTTAACGGCCGGACGGATAAACAATGAGCAGTTCTTC
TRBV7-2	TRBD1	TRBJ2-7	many	CASSQETGILEQYF	TGTGCCAGCAGCCAGGAGACAGGGATCCTCGAGCAGTACTTC
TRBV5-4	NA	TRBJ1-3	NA	CASSTYGGVLSGNTIYF	TGTGCCAGCAGCACCTATGGCGGGGTTCTTTCTGGAAACACCATATATTTT
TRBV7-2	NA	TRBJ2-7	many	CASSLLNEQYF	TGTGCCAGCAGCTTATTAAACGAGCAGTACTTC
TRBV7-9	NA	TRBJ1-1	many	CASSLGRGVDTEAFF	TGTGCCAGCAGCCTTGGACGGGGGGTAGACACTGAAGCTTTCTTT
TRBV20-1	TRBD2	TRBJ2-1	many	CSAHLAGGSLYEQFF	TGCAGTGCCCACCTAGCGGGAGGCTCCCTCTATGAGCAGTTCTTC
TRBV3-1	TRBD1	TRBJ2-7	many	CASSQDGVGQLSYEQYF	TGTGCCAGCAGCCAAGACGGGGTGGGACAGCTGTCCTACGAGCAGTACTTC
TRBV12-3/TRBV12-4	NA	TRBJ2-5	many	CASSLAFKETQYF	TGTGCCAGCAGTCTAGCGTTCAAAGAGACCCAGTACTTC
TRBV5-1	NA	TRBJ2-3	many	CASSLGVLPDTQYF	TGCGCCAGCAGCTTGGGAGTACTCCCAGATACGCAGTATTTT
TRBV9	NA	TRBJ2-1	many	CASSPPRQGINEQFF	TGTGCCAGCAGCCCCCCCCGGCAGGGGATTAATGAGCAGTTCTTC
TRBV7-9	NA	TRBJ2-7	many	CASSHRGSSYEQYF	TGTGCCAGCAGCCACCGAGGGTCCAGCTACGAGCAGTACTTC
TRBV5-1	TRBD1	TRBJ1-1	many	CASSQDRVDTEAFF	TGCGCCAGCAGCCAGGACAGGGTTGACACTGAAGCTTTCTTT
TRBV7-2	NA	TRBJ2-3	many	CASSRQTLAYTDTQYF	TGTGCCAGCAGCCGACAGACCCTAGCGTACACAGATACGCAGTATTTT
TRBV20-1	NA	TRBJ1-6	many	CSARGTHSSYNSPLHF	TGCAGTGCTAGGGGGACCCACAGCTCCTATAATTCACCCCTCCACTTT
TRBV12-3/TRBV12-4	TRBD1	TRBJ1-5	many	CASSLEFGEGASQPQHF	TGTGCCAGCAGTTTAGAGTTTGGGGAGGGGGCTAGTCAGCCCCAGCATTTT